In its sample, the clone carrying this TCR beta chain was seen many times. The time point was: newly diagnosed GD, antithyroid drugs for less than 3 months. Isolated PBMC RNA provided the starting material for the TCR library. The diagnosis of Graves' disease used American Thyroid Association guidelines. As collected, the peripheral blood samples measured 7.5 to 9 milliliters each and went into EDTA tubes. This sample stems from a study of regulatory T cells in long-lasting Graves disease. About the study: Those Graves' patients who were newly diagnosed had been on antithyroid drugs under 3 months.

Germline lookup yields CDR1 LNHDA and CDR2 SQIVND (reference sequence). Trimming left V 8 bases short and J 4 bases short, with 14 bases between. CDR3 size: 14 residues. Building the TCR beta libraries relied on iRepertoire HTBI primers, and CDR3 regions underwent Arm-PCR. TCRdb used MiXCR to reprocess the multiplex PCR reads, holding one entry per CDR3 protein. The data show 450,000 to 600,000 distinct CDR3 sequences, 15% to 20% seen once. The data were also submitted as part of a second study, on T cells in Graves' hyperthyroidism and ophthalmopathy. That paper notes: Blood also showed most of the thyroid clonotypes that were expanded above 0.001.

This TCR derives from a man in his forties with Graves disease. The chain links TRBV19 to TRBJ2-2, with D perhaps matching TRBD1 (6 bases). The material was peripheral blood mononuclear cells (PBMCs), obtained at new diagnosis, from a patient treated with antithyroid drugs. Written as DNA, the CDR3 is TGTGCCAGTCGGCCGGGACACCCCACCGGGGAGCTGTTTTTT. It yields the protein CASRPGHPTGELFF.